The 15 T cell receptor beta chains reported below all come from one sample, sequenced in a study of blood T cell repertoires in COVID-19. Sequenced by immunoSEQ multiplex PCR; TCRdb stores in-frame clones only, minus some. The profile shows 37,000 or so clones, roughly 86% of them singletons. The material sequenced was peripheral blood. The receptors were sampled from a man aged 65 to 85 with acute or convalescent COVID-19.

Here the CDR3 reads CASSTLAGGFYNEQFF. The CDR3 DNA is TGCGCCAGCAGCACACTAGCGGGGGGGTTCTACAATGAGCAGTTCTTC. This chain joins TRBV5-1 and TRBJ2-1; TRBD2 aligns across 13 bases. This CDR3 is built from 16 residues. V lost 4 bases and J lost 3; bases outside the gene matches: 4. Germline V gene sequence: CDR1 SGHRS, CDR2 YFSETQ. The full variable domain, rest sourced from reference TRBV5-1 and TRBJ2-1, is KAGVTQTPRYLIKTRGQQVTLSCSPISGHRSVSWYQQTPGQGLQFLFEYFSETQRNKGNFPGRFSGRQFSNSRSEMNVSTLELGDSALYLCASSTLAGGFYNEQFFGPGTRLTVL.

The chain employs TRBV6-2 or TRBV6-3 and TRBJ1-2; 9 positions agree with TRBD1. Trimming at V came to 2 bases and at J to 7 bases, leaving 17 bases not matched to a gene. The V gene's germline CDR1 is MNHEY and CDR2 SVGEGT. The CDR3 is 18 residues long. CDR3 sequence: CASSYPLDSDRGRAGYTF. CDR3 DNA: TGTGCCAGCAGTTACCCCCTCGATTCGGACAGGGGAAGGGCTGGCTACACCTTC.

This clone has just a few counts. This chain joins TRBV20-1 and TRBJ1-2; tentative D call: TRBD1 (5 bases). Germline CDR1 reads DFQATT; CDR2 reads SNEGSKA (reference sequence). Trimming took 5 bases from V and 14 from J, leaving 15 bases between them. The CDR3 length is 10 residues. CDR3 coding DNA: TGCAGTGCTTTGAGTTTCGGGGGGACCTTC. Translation: CSALSFGGTF.

The V gene is TRBV7-9, the J gene TRBJ2-3, with TRBD1 as a possible D gene (5 bases). This CDR3 contains 12 residues. Germline V lookup: CDR1 SEHNR, CDR2 FQNEAQ (reference sequence). The ends were cut back, 5 bases at V and 4 bases at J, with 7 bases in the middle. CDR3 amino acids: CASSPTADTQYF. Here the CDR3 DNA reads TGTGCCAGCAGCCCGACAGCAGATACGCAGTATTTT.

This chain joins TRBV3-1 (or the pseudogene TRBV3-2) and TRBJ2-7; no clear D gene. Trimming stripped 1 base from V and 1 base from J, with 11 bases between. This CDR3 is built from 15 residues. Germline assignment: CDR1 LGHDT and CDR2 YNNKEL (reference sequence). The CDR3 DNA reads as TGTGCCAGCAGCCAAGTGAACTGGTGGTCCTACGAGCAGTACTTC. Translated, it gives CASSQVNWWSYEQYF.

V and J are TRBV19 and TRBJ1-1; no firm D call. Germline V lookup: CDR1 LNHDA, CDR2 SQIVND (reference sequence). The CDR3 extends over 13 amino acids. V was cut by 3 bases and J by 2 bases, with 7 bases left in between. The DNA for the CDR3 is TGTGCCAGTAGTATTGGGCAAAACACTGAAGCTTTCTTT. As protein: CASSIGQNTEAFF.

The CDR3 region is CASSEDRDGYTF. The CDR3 coding sequence is TGTGCCAGCTCAGAGGACAGGGATGGCTACACCTTC. The chain is built from TRBV18 and TRBJ1-2; the match to TRBD1 covers 8 bases. There are 12 residues in the CDR3. V was pared by 5 bases and J by 6 bases, with 2 bases of the junction left unmatched. Germline-derived CDR1 and CDR2 are KGHSH and LQKENI.

The gene calls are TRBV19 and TRBJ2-1, with 8 bases aligning to TRBD2. The CDR3 has 14 amino acids. Trimming took 7 bases from V and 7 from J; bases not matched to a gene: 9. CDR1 and CDR2 from the germline V gene are LNHDA and SQIVND (reference sequence). CDR3: CASKIAGIWNEQFF. The CDR3 DNA follows: TGTGCCAGTAAAATAGCGGGAATTTGGAATGAGCAGTTCTTC. The full variable domain, rest sourced from reference TRBV19 and TRBJ2-1, is DGGITQSPKYLFRKEGQNVTLSCEQNLNHDAMYWYRQDPGQGLRLIYYSQIVNDFQKGDIAEGYSVSREKKESFPLTVTSAQKNPTAFYLCASKIAGIWNEQFFGPGTRLTVL.

The V gene is TRBV5-5, the J gene TRBJ2-5; tentatively, D is TRBD1 (7 bases). In germline, CDR1 is SGHKS, CDR2 YYEKEE (reference sequence). The CDR3 is 14 amino acids. V was shortened by 4 bases and J by 2 bases, with 12 bases between the two germline ends. In nucleotides, the CDR3 is TGTGCCAGCAGCGGGCGGGACAGTCAAGAGACCCAGTACTTC. Its translation: CASSGRDSQETQYF.

This chain joins TRBV5-4 and TRBJ1-1, with D maybe TRBD1 (5 bases). This CDR3 contains 15 residues. With 4 bases removed from V and 1 base from J, the gap between germline ends came to 14 bases. Germline V gene sequence: CDR1 SGHNT, CDR2 YYREEE (reference sequence). The CDR3 loop reads CASSPRRGTNTEAFF. The CDR3 DNA reads as TGTGCCAGCAGCCCGCGGAGGGGAACGAACACTGAAGCTTTCTTT.

The chain couples TRBV28 to TRBJ1-5; 8 nucleotides agree with TRBD1. The ends lost 4 bases at V and 2 bases at J; junction bases unmatched: 7. This CDR3 spans 16 amino acids. Germline V CDR1 and CDR2: MDHEN, SYDVKM. The CDR3 DNA is TGTGCCAGCAGTTCTCTCGACAGGGGAGGCAATCAGCCCCAGCATTTT. Protein sequence: CASSSLDRGGNQPQHF.

This clone was detected once. The V call is TRBV9, the J call TRBJ2-2; 9 nucleotides line up with TRBD2. CDR1 SGDLS and CDR2 YYNGEE come from the germline V gene. The ends lost 0 bases at V and 3 bases at J; junction bases unmatched: 0. This CDR3 is 15 amino acids long. The CDR3 loop is CASSVGLADTGELFF. The CDR3 nucleotides are TGTGCCAGCAGCGTAGGACTAGCGGACACCGGGGAGCTGTTTTTT.

This sequence joins TRBV19 and TRBJ1-2; D is undetermined. The length of the CDR3 is 11 residues. CDR1 and CDR2 from the germline V gene are LNHDA and SQIVND (reference sequence). With 6 bases removed from V and 8 bases from J, the gap between germline ends came to 10 bases. CDR3: CASREGDGYTF. In DNA, the CDR3 is TGTGCCAGTAGAGAGGGCGACGGCTACACCTTC.

The chain recombines TRBV6-6 with TRBJ2-2; 8 positions agree with TRBD2. CDR1 is MNHNY, CDR2 SVGAGI, per germline (reference sequence). The CDR3 spans 14 residues. V was clipped by 7 bases and J by 3 bases; unmatched bases: 4. Here the CDR3 reads CASTREGHTGELFF. As DNA, the CDR3 is TGTGCCAGCACTCGGGAGGGACACACCGGGGAGCTGTTTTTT.

The CDR3: CASSYSAGMNEKLFF. The CDR3, as DNA: TGTGCCAGCAGTTACTCGGCAGGGATGAATGAAAAACTGTTTTTT. The gene calls are TRBV6-5 and TRBJ1-4; D may be TRBD1 (5 bases). The germline V and J ends were trimmed by 0 bases and 5 bases, with 10 bases remaining between them. Germline V gene sequence: CDR1 MNHEY, CDR2 SVGAGI. The CDR3 covers 15 residues.